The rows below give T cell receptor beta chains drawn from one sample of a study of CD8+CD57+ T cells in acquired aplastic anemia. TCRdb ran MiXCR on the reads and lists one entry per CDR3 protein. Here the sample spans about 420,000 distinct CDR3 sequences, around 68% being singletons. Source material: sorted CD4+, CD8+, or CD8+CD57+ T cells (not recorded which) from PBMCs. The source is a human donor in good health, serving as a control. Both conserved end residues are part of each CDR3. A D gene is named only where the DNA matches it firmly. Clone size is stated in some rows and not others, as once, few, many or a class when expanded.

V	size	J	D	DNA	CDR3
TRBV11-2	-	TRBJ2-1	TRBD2	TGCGCCAGCAGCTTAGATACGCGGGGGTTTCATGAGCAGTTCTTC	CASSLDTRGFHEQFF
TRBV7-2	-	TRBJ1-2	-	TGCGCCAGCAGCATTCGGACTGGGGGGGGTGGCTACACCTTC	CASSIRTGGGGYTF
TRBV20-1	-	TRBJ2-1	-	TGCAGTGCTAGAGATGAGAGGGGGGGTTACAATGAGCAGTTCTTC	CSARDERGGYNEQFF
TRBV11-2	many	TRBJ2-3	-	TGTGCCAGCAGCGAGGGAGCAAGGGGGGGTGGCACAGATACGCAGTATTTT	CASSEGARGGGTDTQYF
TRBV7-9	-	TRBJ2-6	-	-	CASSRDPDYEQYFVTF
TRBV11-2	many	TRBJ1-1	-	TGTGCCAGCAGCCAACTGGGACTCATGAAGGTGAGAACTGAAGCTTTCTTT	CASSQLGLMKVRTEAFF
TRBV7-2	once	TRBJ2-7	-	TGTGCCAGCAGCCAACCAACAGCCAGGGAAGTTTCCGAGCAGTACTTC	CASSQPTAREVSEQYF
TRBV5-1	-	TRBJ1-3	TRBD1	TGCGCCAGCAGCTTAGTACGAGGGGGCTACTCTGGAAACACCATATATTTT	CASSLVRGGYSGNTIYF
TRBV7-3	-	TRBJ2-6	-	TGTGCCAGCAGCTTAGTGGCAGGGGGGCTAACTGAAGCTTTC	CASSLVAGGLTEAF
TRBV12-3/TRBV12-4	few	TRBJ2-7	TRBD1	TGTGCCAGCAGTTCTAGGAGGACAGGGATCTACGAGCAGTACTTC	CASSSRRTGIYEQYF
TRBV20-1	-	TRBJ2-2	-	TGCAGTGCCCGTCAGGGCGAGAAGTGCGAGCTGTTTTTT	CSARQGEKCELFF
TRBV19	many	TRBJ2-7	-	TGTGCCAGTAGCTCCGGGACGGCAAGCTCCTACGAGCAGTACTTC	CASSSGTASSYEQYF
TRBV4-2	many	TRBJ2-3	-	TGTGCCAGCAGCCAACGTGGGGGAGGTCCATCATATACGCAGTATTTT	CASSQRGGGPSYTQYF
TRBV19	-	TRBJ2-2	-	TGTGCCACCACAGCGCGGGGGCCGGAGACCGGGGAGCTGTTTTTT	CATTARGPETGELFF
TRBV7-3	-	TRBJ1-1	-	TGTGCCAGCAGCGTGAAGGCAGACAATAAGCAGGTCGTCTTCTTT	CASSVKADNKQVVFF
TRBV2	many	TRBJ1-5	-	TGTGCCAGCAGTGTTTGGTGGAATCAGCCCCAGCATTTT	CASSVWWNQPQHF
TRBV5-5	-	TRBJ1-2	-	TGTGCCAGCAGTGAAGGTGGGGTTGTTGGCTACACCTTC	CASSEGGVVGYTF
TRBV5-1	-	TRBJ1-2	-	TGCGCCAGCAGCTTACGGGACAATCTGGATGGCTACACCTTC	CASSLRDNLDGYTF
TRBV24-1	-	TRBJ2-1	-	TGTGCCAGCAGTCATTCGGGACCAGGGGGGGGGCGTGGGCAGTTCTTC	CASSHSGPGGGRGQFF
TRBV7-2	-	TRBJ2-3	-	TGTGCCAGCAGTTTAAGGGGGGGAAGCGCAGATACGCTGTATTTT	CASSLRGGSADTLYF
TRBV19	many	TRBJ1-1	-	TGTGCCAGTAGTACCCCCGGGACGCCATACACTGAAGCTTTCTTT	CASSTPGTPYTEAFF
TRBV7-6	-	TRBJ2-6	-	TGTGCCAGCAGCTTAATGGATGCCGTGAGGACCCAGTTCCTGACTTTC	CASSLMDAVRTQFLTF
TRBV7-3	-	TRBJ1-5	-	TGTGCCAGCAGCTCAAGCAATCAGCCCCAGCACTTTGGTTTT	CASSSSNQPQHFGF
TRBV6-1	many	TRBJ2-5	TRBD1	TGTGCCAGCAGTGACCAGGGACAGGGCTTAGAGACCCAGTACTTC	CASSDQGQGLETQYF
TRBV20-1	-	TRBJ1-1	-	TGCAGCGGAAGAGCGCGATTGAACACTGAAGCTTTCTTT	CSGRARLNTEAFF